The TCR beta chain described here comes from a study of regulatory T cells in long-lasting Graves disease. Findings and caveats of the study: For persistent Graves' patients, TCR diversity was lower than for newly diagnosed ones. It was in persistent disease that TRBV28, TRBJ1-2 and TRBJ2-5 were favored.

Described time point: newly diagnosed GD, antithyroid drugs for less than 3 months. From RNA extracted from PBMCs, the TCR library was made. This clonotype was counted ten times or more. Its matching antigen is unknown. Investigators prepared the TCR beta libraries by applying iRepertoire HTBI primers and Arm-PCR of CDR3 regions. TCRdb re-analysed the multiplex PCR reads in MiXCR, keeping a single row per CDR3 protein. The data contain about 220,000 distinct CDR3 sequences, around a fifth of them seen just once; the ten biggest clones take up 10% to 15%. The length of the CDR3 is 14 residues. Trimming took 6 bases from V and 4 from J; bases not matched to a gene: 7. Germline-derived CDR1 and CDR2 are SQVTM and ANQGSEA. The data were also submitted as part of a second study, on T cells in Graves' hyperthyroidism and ophthalmopathy. That work contributes: Graves' hyperthyroidism was deemed stable given no ophthalmopathy progression within 18 months. First-round RT-PCR of the TCR CDR3 relied on the HTBI primer set.

This specimen consisted of peripheral blood mononuclear cells (PBMCs), obtained at new diagnosis, from a patient treated with antithyroid drugs. The clonotype was recovered from a woman aged 30 to 39 with Graves disease. The genes are TRBV29-1 and TRBJ2-3; the match to TRBD1 covers 10 bases. The chain's CDR3 is CSVETGGGADTQYF. DNA for the CDR3: TGCAGCGTCGAGACAGGGGGCGGAGCAGATACGCAGTATTTT.